The next 2 T cell receptor beta chains were all read from a single sample in a study of follicular helper T cells after annual influenza vaccination. Data came from immunoSEQ multiplex PCR; TCRdb stores just in-frame clones and leaves some out. The sample records nearly 9,000 clones, 83% being singletons. The time point here: 2013-2014 season, 7 days after vaccination. The sequences come from CXCR5+ CD38- circulating T follicular helper cells from blood, collected 7 days after influenza vaccination. Described subset: circulating Tfh, non-naive CD4+CXCR5+PD-1+ (ICOS+CD38+ or ICOS-CD38-). The source is an adult who received the influenza vaccine.

This chain connects TRBV10-3 to TRBJ1-1, with D maybe TRBD1 (5 bases). The CDR3 is 13 residues long. Germline V gene data show CDR1 as ENHRY and CDR2 as SYGVKD. Trimming removed 3 bases at V and 1 base at J, with 6 bases between. CDR3 DNA sequence: TGTGCCATCAGTGAAGGGGAGAACACTGAAGCTTTCTTT. As protein: CAISEGENTEAFF.

This chain connects TRBV27 to TRBJ2-3; 8 bases match TRBD2. Germline loops: CDR1 MNHEY, CDR2 SMNVEV (reference sequence). This CDR3 is built from 16 residues. Losses at the gene ends were 5 bases for V and 2 bases for J; bases not matched to a gene: 9. CDR3 loop: CASSQQLAAPTDTQYF. The CDR3 DNA reads as TGTGCCAGCAGTCAACAACTAGCGGCCCCCACAGATACGCAGTATTTT.